Included here is one T cell receptor beta chain sequence, with context. Its target antigen remains unknown. It has no much larger one-base neighbor in the sample; base qualities were not kept. These data come from a study of shared clonotypes between healthy human individuals (dated by TCRdb to about 2020). Background on the whole study: The cohort comprised two women and three men aged 18 to 49 years. Leukapheresis yielded between about 0.94 and 8.9 billion PBMCs per donor. For each donor, three plates each were used for CD4 naive and CD4 memory, two plates were used for CD8 naive, and one plate was used for CD8 memory. To estimate repertoire size and how much clonotypes are shared between individuals, the study performed deep sequencing of blood TCR repertoires from roughly five healthy adults. Libraries were prepared and TCR repertoires were sequenced by different laboratories using diverse techniques, in order to increase sequencing depth and limit assay-specific biases. Broader findings and caveats from the paper: Naive subsets generally had larger estimated clonotype richness than memory subsets. The genetic and exposure-history diversity represented was limited by the small number of donors. Based on pairwise subsampling, the degree of clonotype sharing among donors was expected to be affected by sequencing depth. Sampling was restricted to blood, and TCR repertoires in tissue are likely to differ from TCR repertoires in blood. Clonotypes shared by all four sorted-subset donors showed higher generation probabilities than non-shared clonotypes. Incomplete sequencing was indicated by rarefaction of sorted-subset datasets, despite the large sequencing depth. Approximately 4.8% of naive CD4, 3.5% of naive CD8, 2% to 2.5% of memory CD4, and 0.35% to 0.5% of memory CD8 clonotypes were shared across a few donors.

CD8 naive samples were CD45RO-negative cells positively selected for CCR7, giving a CD45RA+CCR7+ population that excluded TemRA cells. The donors were healthy, HIV-negative adults who had no recently reported acute infections or vaccinations. All donors were Caucasian adults living in Nashville, Tennessee, USA. After blood collection by leukapheresis, PBMCs were isolated using Ficoll-Histopaque density gradient centrifugation and then cryopreserved in the vapor phase of liquid nitrogen. Purity and quantity of every magnetically sorted T cell population were checked by analytical flow cytometry. From each sorted fraction, genomic DNA was isolated and quantified by UV absorbance on a Nanodrop 2000c. Ends trimmed: V by 4 bases, J by 0 bases; bases unmatched to a gene: 4. There are 15 amino acids in the CDR3, from cysteine to phenylalanine inclusive. Just the 45-base CDR3 DNA is kept, in frame starting at base 1. As encoded in the germline V gene, CDR1 is SGHNT while CDR2 is YENEEA.

Using the deep immunoSEQ assay, TCR CDR3 regions were amplified from genomic DNA by multiplex PCR. Extracted genomic DNA from each cell subset was spread evenly across all wells of several immunoSEQ 96-well plates, with each plate serving as a replicate. For sorted subsets, 200 ng of genomic DNA, equivalent to 25,000 to 35,000 T cell genomes, went into each replicate PCR. The purified libraries were quantified using a Qubit 3.0 fluorometer, sized with a Bioanalyzer 2100, and then quantified again using the KAPA Library Quantification kit. Each immunoSEQ 96-well plate was sequenced on its own single-read 150-cycle Illumina NextSeq 550 flow cell. The original pipeline was this. The immunoSEQ output contained only junctional sequences without quality scores, so filtering could not match that applied to full-length reads. To assign V/J genes and CDR3, sequences were annotated against IMGT germline references using PyIR, a Python wrapper for IgBLAST v1.9. Any read was removed if the V/J assignment was weak (E-value above 1e-6), the CDR3 was missing, or the read contained stop codons, out-of-frame junctions, or ambiguous translated residues. A V3J clonotype was defined by an identical inferred V gene, J gene, and CDR3 amino acid sequence. Percentage overlap between repertoires was computed as shared unique clonotypes divided by the size of the smaller repertoire. RTK rarefaction, the Chao1 estimator, and Recon v2.1 estimates of unobserved clonotypes were used to assess repertoire richness. Generation probabilities were computed with OLGA for all TCRbeta clonotypes obtained by the gDNA method from four donors. Held by TCRdb, this immuneACCESS table contains in-frame sequences only and omits some clones. Under half of the omission traces to an unresolved V gene where checked; the cause of the rest is unknown. The V and J calls and clone size come from that table; D and trimming were worked out from the DNA. The sample records about 2.1 million clones, just under 95% of which are singletons. The ten largest clones take up 1.5% to 2% of the sample.

Sequenced material: naive CD8+ T cells from PBMCs. Sample cell subset or site, as interpreted from the label and publication: CD45RA+CCR7+. The chain employs TRBV11-3 and TRBJ2-7, and 9 bases in between align with TRBD1. This clonotype was sampled from a man between 18 and 35 years old in good health. Some clones in this sample may be carry-over from other donors' samples. For the CDR3, the sequence is CASSSGTGSSYEQYF. The DNA sequence reads TGTGCCAGCAGCTCTGGGACAGGGAGCTCCTACGAGCAGTACTTC.